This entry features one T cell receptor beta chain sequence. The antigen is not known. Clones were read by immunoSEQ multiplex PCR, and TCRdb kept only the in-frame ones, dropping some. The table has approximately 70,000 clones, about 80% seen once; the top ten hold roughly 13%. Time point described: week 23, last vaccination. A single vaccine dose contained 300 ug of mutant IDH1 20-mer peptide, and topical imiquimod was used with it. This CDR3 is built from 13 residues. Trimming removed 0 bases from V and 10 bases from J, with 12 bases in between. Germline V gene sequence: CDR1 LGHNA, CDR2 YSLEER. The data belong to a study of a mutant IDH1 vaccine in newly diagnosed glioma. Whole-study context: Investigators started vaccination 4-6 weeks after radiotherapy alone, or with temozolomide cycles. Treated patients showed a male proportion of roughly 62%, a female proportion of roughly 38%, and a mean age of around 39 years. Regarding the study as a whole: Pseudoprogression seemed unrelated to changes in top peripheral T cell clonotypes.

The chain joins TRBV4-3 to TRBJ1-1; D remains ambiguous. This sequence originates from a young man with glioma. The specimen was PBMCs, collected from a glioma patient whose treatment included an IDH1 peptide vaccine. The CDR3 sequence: CASSQDLDDRAFF. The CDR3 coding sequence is TGCGCCAGCAGCCAAGATTTGGACGATCGAGCTTTCTTT.